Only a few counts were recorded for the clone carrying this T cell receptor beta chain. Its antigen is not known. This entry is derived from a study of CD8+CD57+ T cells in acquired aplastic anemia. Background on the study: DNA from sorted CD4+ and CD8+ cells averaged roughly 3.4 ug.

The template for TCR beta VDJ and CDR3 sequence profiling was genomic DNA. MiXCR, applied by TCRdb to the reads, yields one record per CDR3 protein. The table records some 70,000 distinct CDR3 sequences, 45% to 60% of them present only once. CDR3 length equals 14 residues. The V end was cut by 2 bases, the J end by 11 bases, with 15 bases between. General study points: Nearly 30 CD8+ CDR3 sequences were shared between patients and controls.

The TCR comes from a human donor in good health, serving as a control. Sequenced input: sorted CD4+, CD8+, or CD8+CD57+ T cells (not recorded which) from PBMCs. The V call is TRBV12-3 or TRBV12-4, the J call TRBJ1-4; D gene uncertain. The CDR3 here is CASSLSASDGKLFF. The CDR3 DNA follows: TGTGCCAGCAGTTTATCTGCGAGTGATGGGAAACTGTTTTTT.